The sequence of this T cell receptor (beta chain) was determined in a study of T cell responses to AZD1222 COVID-19 vaccine (dated by TCRdb to the early 2020s). About the investigation overall: AZD1222 recipients whose second dose came at about 4 weeks and those whose second dose came at about 12 weeks were combined into one group, since spike-specific TCR depth and breadth did not differ between the two schedules. Trial participants were enrolled by age into subgroups of 18-55, 56-69 and 70-plus years, and around 140, 26 and 57 TCR-sequenced participants, respectively, were included in these subgroups. A total of around 240 trial participants underwent TCR sequencing, of whom 207 had received two doses of AZD1222 and approximately 25 had received two doses of the MenACWY control vaccine.

Summary of the overall study and its limitations: After two AZD1222 doses, spike-specific TCR breadth and depth were significantly higher than at day 0 and than in MenACWY recipients. No day 14 peak-response samples were available, so repertoires were characterized only after the peak T cell response. Participants were mostly white British, with more females than males. The authors suggested clonal diversity may have been underestimated. Only six AZD1222 recipients were SARS-CoV-2 seropositive at baseline, limiting conclusions about previously exposed vaccinees. The vaccine-associated CD4 TCRs covered the entire spike protein, and the dominant responses fell in regions 160-218 and 743-854. The 56-69-year group was small, and its depth increase did not reach significance, likely because of low power. Reportedly, close to half of the unique spike-specific TCRs recognized epitopes lying outside the regions that are mutated in the B.1.351 and B.1.1.7 variants.

The table lists this clone with a count of one. Its antigen specificity is not known. No much larger clone exists at a distance of one base, and base qualities are not known. The time point label here, explained by the study, means: baseline before first vaccination. The vaccinee samples were drawn from two UK trials, COV001 and COV002, one of which was a single-blind randomized controlled phase 2/3 trial testing AZD1222 (ChAdOx1 nCoV-19) in healthy adults. For TCRbeta chain sequencing, PBMC samples were collected from trial participants at day 0 and at day 28 after the second dose. The CDR3 regions of human TCRbeta chains were subjected to immunosequencing. Turning to the authors' computational methods: TCRs in the repertoires were matched against a reference library of SARS-CoV-2-specific TCRs that had been generated with the MIRA antigen-specificity platform. Breadth was defined as the fraction of unique TCRs that were SARS-CoV-2-associated, and depth was defined as the fraction of total T cells that were SARS-CoV-2-associated. Using the MIRA data, every spike-specific TCR was mapped to the spike region that the TCR reacted to and assigned to either a CD4 or a CD8 class. Log10-transformed breadth and depth values were compared by one-way ANOVA with Sidak's multiple comparisons tests. Held by TCRdb, this immuneACCESS table contains in-frame sequences only and omits some clones. Under half of the omission traces to an unresolved V gene where checked; the cause of the rest is unknown. That table is the source of V, J and clone size, and D and trimming were worked out from the DNA. In all, the sample holds about 49,000 clones, and around 80% of those were seen once. The top ten constitute around 7% of the sample.

This clonotype was obtained from an adult in good health. The specimen comprised peripheral blood, sampled on day 0 of AZD1222 vaccination.

The CDR3 region reads CASSLARGSSPLHF. The nucleotides are TGTGCCAGCAGTTTGGCCAGGGGAAGTTCACCCCTCCACTTT. The rearrangement combines TRBV28 with TRBJ1-6, and the D gene may be TRBD1, 6 bases matching. A distance of 12 bases separates the germline ends of V and J, which lose 3 bases and 9 bases respectively. CDR1 is given as MDHEN and CDR2 as SYDVKM, both from the germline V gene. The CDR3 measures 14 amino acids from cysteine to phenylalanine. The DNA shown is the 42-base CDR3, in frame from base 1.